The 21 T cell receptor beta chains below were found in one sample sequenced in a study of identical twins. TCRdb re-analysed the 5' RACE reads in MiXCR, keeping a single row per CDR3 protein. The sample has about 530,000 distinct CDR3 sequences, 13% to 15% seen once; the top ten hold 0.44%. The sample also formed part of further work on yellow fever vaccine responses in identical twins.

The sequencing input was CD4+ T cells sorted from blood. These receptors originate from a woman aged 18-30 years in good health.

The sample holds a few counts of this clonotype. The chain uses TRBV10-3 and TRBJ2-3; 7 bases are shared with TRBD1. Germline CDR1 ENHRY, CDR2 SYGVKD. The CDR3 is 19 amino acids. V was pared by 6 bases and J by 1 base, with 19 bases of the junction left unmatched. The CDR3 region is CAISQHTGVPNIGTDTQYF. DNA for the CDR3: TGTGCCATCAGCCAGCATACAGGGGTACCTAATATTGGCACAGATACGCAGTATTTT.

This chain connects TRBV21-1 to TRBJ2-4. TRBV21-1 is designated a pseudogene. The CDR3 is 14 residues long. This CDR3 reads CASSKRLAKNIQYF. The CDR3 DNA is TGTGCCAGCAGCAAACGTCTAGCCAAAAACATTCAGTACTTC.

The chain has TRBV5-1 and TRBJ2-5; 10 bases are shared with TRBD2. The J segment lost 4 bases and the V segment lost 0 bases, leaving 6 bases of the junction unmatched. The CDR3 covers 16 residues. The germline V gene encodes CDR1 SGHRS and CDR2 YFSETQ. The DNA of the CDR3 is TGCGCCAGCAGCTTGGATCCTAGCGGGAGTGGAGAGACCCAGTACTTC. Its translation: CASSLDPSGSGETQYF.

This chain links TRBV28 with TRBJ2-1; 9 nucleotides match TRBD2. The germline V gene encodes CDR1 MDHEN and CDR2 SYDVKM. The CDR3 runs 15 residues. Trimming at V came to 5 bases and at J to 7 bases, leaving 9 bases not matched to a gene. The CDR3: CASSIWAGGVNEQFF. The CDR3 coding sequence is TGTGCCAGCAGTATCTGGGCGGGGGGGGTTAATGAGCAGTTCTTC.

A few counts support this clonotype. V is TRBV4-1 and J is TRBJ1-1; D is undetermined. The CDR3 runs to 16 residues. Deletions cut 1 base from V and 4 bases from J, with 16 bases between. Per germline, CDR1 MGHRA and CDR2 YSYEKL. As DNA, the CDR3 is TGCGCCAGCAGCCAAGTCGTCGGGTGGGTGGGCACTGAAGCTTTCTTT. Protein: CASSQVVGWVGTEAFF.

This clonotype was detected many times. Written as DNA, the CDR3 is TGCGCCAGCAGCCAAGATCTAAATGGGGCACGGGAGCAGTACGTC. Amino acid sequence: CASSQDLNGAREQYV. The V gene is TRBV4-1, the J gene TRBJ2-7; D perhaps matches TRBD1 (5 bases). The CDR3 consists of 15 residues. V lost 0 bases and J lost 7, with 16 bases in between. The V gene's germline CDR1 is MGHRA and CDR2 YSYEKL.

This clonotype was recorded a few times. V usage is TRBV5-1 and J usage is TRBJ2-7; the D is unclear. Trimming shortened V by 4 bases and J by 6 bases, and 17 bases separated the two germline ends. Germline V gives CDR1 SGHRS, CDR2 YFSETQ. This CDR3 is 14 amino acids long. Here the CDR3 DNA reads TGCGCCAGCAGCCTCTTCGGTGGGGTTCCCGAGCAGTACTTC. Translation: CASSLFGGVPEQYF.

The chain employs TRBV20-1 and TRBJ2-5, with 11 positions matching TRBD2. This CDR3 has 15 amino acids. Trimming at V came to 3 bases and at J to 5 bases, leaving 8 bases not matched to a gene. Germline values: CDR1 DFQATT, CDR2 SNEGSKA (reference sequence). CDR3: CSARVLAGVSETQYF. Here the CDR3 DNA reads TGCAGTGCTAGGGTACTAGCGGGAGTATCTGAGACCCAGTACTTC.

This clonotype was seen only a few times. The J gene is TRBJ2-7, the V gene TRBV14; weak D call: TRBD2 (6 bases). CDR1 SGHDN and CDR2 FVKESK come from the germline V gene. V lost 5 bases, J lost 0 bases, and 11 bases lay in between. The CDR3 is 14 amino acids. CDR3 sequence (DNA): TGTGCCAGCAGCTTGACTAGATTCTCCTACGAGCAGTACTTC. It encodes CASSLTRFSYEQYF.

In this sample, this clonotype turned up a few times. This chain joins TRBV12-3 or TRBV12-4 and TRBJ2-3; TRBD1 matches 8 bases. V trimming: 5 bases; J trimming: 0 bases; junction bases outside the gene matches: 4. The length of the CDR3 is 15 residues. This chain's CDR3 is CASSRTGISTDTQYF. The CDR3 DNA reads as TGTGCCAGCAGTAGGACAGGGATTAGCACAGATACGCAGTATTTT.

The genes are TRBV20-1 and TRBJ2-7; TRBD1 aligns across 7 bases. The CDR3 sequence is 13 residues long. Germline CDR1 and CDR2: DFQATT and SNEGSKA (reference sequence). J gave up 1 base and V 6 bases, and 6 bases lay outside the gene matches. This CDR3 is CSAGSGGSYEQYF. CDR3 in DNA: TGCAGTGCAGGGTCAGGGGGTTCCTACGAGCAGTACTTC.

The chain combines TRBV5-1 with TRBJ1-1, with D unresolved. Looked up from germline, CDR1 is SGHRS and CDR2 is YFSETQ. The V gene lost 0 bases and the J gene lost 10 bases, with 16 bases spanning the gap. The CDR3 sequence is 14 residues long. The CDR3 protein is CASSLGGAGYVAFF. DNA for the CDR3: TGCGCCAGCAGCTTGGGTGGCGCAGGATATGTAGCTTTCTTT.

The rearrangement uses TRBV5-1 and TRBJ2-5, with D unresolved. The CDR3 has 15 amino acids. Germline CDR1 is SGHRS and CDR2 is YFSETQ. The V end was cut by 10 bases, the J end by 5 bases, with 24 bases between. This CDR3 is CASTPRAQDWETQYF. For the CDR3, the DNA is TGCGCCTCAACACCCCGTGCGCAGGATTGGGAGACCCAGTACTTC.

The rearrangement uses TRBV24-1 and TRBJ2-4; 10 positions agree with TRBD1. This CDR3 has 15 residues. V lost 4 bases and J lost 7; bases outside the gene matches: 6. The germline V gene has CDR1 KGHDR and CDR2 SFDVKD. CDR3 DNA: TGTGCCACCAGTGACCCCGGACAGGGGGTGAACATTCAGTACTTC. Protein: CATSDPGQGVNIQYF.

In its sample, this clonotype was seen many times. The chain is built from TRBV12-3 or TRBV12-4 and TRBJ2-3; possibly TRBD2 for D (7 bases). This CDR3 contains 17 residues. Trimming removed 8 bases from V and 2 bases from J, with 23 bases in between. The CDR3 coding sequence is TGTGCCAGCCCCCCGAAGGGGGGGCGAGGGTCCACAGATACGCAGTATTTT. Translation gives CASPPKGGRGSTDTQYF.

CDR3 in DNA: TGTGCCAGCAGCCAAGTCACTAGCGGGAGTAGTGAGCAGTTCTTC. Amino acids: CASSQVTSGSSEQFF. V and J are TRBV3-1 and TRBJ2-1; 11 positions match TRBD2. This CDR3 region has 15 residues. Germline values: CDR1 LGHDT, CDR2 YNNKEL (reference sequence). V lost 1 base and J lost 9; bases outside the gene matches: 5.

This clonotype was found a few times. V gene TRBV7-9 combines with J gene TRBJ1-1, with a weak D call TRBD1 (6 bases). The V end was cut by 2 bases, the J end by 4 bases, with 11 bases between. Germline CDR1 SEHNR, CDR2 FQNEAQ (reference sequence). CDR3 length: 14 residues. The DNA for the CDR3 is TGTGCCAGCAGCTTAATTGGGGGCGCCACTGAAGCTTTCTTT. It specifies CASSLIGGATEAFF.

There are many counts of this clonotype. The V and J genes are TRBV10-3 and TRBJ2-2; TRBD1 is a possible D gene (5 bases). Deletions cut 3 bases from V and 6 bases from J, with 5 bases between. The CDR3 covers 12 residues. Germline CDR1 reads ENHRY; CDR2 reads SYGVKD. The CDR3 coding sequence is TGTGCCATCAGTGAAGGGGCCGGGGAGCTGTTTTTT. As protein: CAISEGAGELFF.

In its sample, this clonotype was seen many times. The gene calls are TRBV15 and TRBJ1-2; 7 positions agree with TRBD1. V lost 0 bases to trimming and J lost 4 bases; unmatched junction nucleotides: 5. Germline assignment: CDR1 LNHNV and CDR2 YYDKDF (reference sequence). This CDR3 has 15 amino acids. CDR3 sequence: CATSREQGPGYGYTF. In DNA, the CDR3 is TGTGCCACCAGCAGAGAACAGGGGCCAGGCTATGGCTACACCTTC.

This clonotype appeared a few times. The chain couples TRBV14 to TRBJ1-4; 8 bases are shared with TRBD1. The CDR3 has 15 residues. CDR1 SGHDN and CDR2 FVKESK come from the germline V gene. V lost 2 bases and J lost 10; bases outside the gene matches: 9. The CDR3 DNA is TGTGCCAGCAGCCAACGGACAGGGTCATTCGGAAAACTGTTTTTT. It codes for CASSQRTGSFGKLFF.

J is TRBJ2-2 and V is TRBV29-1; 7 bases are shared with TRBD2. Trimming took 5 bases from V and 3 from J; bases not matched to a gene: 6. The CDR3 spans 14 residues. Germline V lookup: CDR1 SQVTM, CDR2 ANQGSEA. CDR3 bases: TGCAGCGTTACGTGGCTAGCGGACACCGGGGAGCTGTTTTTT. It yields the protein CSVTWLADTGELFF.